These T cell receptor beta chains were read from a single sample in a study of identical twins. From the 5' RACE reads, TCRdb called clonotypes with MiXCR, one entry per CDR3 protein. The sample includes around 1.7 million distinct CDR3 sequences, roughly 35% of them seen just once. The sample consisted of cord blood. The receptor source for this set is a newborn girl in good health. The conserved cysteine and the conserved F or W are not part of the CDR3 here. Fields, in order: J gene, V gene, CDR3 protein.

J: TRBJ2-1; V: TRBV9; CDR3: ASSVSHNEQF
J: TRBJ2-3; V: TRBV13; CDR3: ASSFPTVTDTQY
J: TRBJ2-3; V: TRBV27; CDR3: ASSLGLVSDTQY
J: TRBJ2-3; V: TRBV20-1; CDR3: SAPGISGANTDTQY
J: TRBJ2-1; V: TRBV4-1; CDR3: ASSRGLAGAYSYNEQF
J: TRBJ2-1; V: TRBV5-1; CDR3: ASSLGSSSNNEQF
J: TRBJ2-1; V: TRBV2; CDR3: ASSEYPGRPQETQF
J: TRBJ2-7; V: TRBV29-1; CDR3: SVERPGHYEQY
J: TRBJ2-4; V: TRBV5-8; CDR3: ASSLFGHISKNIQY
J: TRBJ1-2; V: TRBV20-1; CDR3: SATDNGYT
J: TRBJ1-3; V: TRBV20-1; CDR3: SGTESGNTIY
J: TRBJ2-1; V: TRBV6-1; CDR3: ASSKGQGYNEQF
J: TRBJ2-1; V: TRBV3-1; CDR3: ASSPGRGNEQF
J: TRBJ2-5; V: TRBV6-5; CDR3: ASSLEPGLAEETQY
J: TRBJ2-1; V: TRBV15; CDR3: ATSRDQASNEQF
J: TRBJ2-7; V: TRBV7-9; CDR3: ASSWETYEQY
J: TRBJ2-7; V: TRBV19; CDR3: ASSIRVASPYEQY
J: TRBJ2-1; V: TRBV19; CDR3: ASSIAGGPREQF
J: TRBJ2-3; V: TRBV19; CDR3: AGSIDYRESSTDTQY
J: TRBJ2-3; V: TRBV7-2; CDR3: ASTLSYTQY
J: TRBJ1-5; V: TRBV20-1; CDR3: SARRGSGQVPPFGNQPQH
J: TRBJ2-7; V: TRBV28; CDR3: ASTTSNDEQY
J: TRBJ2-5; V: TRBV3-1; CDR3: ASSQDGVGRQY
J: TRBJ1-2; V: TRBV10-3; CDR3: AISDWDLYGYT
J: TRBJ1-5; V: TRBV28; CDR3: ASSLPLDRVQPQH
J: TRBJ1-6; V: TRBV10-3; CDR3: AISESGGTGSNSPLH
J: TRBJ2-3; V: TRBV24-1; CDR3: ATSDLGGADSTDTQY
J: TRBJ2-2; V: TRBV5-1; CDR3: ASSSPLVAGEKAGELF
J: TRBJ1-2; V: TRBV27; CDR3: ASSLSGQGWVHGNT
J: TRBJ2-5; V: TRBV18; CDR3: ASSPTRADEQY
J: TRBJ2-6; V: TRBV14; CDR3: ASSQVPGVHSGANVLT
J: TRBJ2-2; V: TRBV10-3; CDR3: AISRGLAGETGELF
J: TRBJ2-3; V: TRBV7-2; CDR3: ASSSRDRARRGTDTQY
J: TRBJ1-3; V: TRBV11-2; CDR3: ASSLTDGRSGNTIY
J: -; V: TRBV6-5; CDR3: ASSNCGGAFPKNIQY
J: TRBJ2-5; V: TRBV12-3/TRBV12-4; CDR3: ASSSLAGASNEQY
J: TRBJ2-1; V: TRBV5-6; CDR3: ASSFSASLTEQF
J: TRBJ1-1; V: TRBV10-3; CDR3: AIRLQGLNTEAF
J: TRBJ2-1; V: TRBV12-3/TRBV12-4; CDR3: ASSLARDIVYNEQF
J: TRBJ1-2; V: TRBV21-1; CDR3: ASSKADRAYGYT
J: TRBJ1-1; V: TRBV28; CDR3: ASSPHSYTEAF